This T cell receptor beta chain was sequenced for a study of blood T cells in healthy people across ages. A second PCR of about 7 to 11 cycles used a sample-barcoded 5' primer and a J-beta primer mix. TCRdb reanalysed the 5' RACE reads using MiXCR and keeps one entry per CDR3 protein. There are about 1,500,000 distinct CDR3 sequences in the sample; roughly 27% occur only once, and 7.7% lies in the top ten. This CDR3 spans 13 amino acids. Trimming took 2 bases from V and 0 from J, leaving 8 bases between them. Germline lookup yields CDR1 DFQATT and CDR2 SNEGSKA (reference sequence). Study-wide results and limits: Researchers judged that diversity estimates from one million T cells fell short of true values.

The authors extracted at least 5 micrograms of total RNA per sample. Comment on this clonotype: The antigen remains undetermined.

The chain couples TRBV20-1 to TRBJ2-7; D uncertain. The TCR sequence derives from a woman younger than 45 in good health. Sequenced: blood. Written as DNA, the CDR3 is TGCAGTGCTAGATTTCGGGCCTCCTACGAGCAGTACTTC. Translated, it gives CSARFRASYEQYF.